The 15 T cell receptor beta chains below all came from one sample that was sequenced in a study of control samples from healthy donors and cancer patients (dated by TCRdb to about 2020). The protocol used for the library was the immunoSEQ multiplex PCR assay. The clones in this table, taken by TCRdb from immuneACCESS, are in-frame only. Not every clone is retained; where verified, under half of the shortfall comes from an unresolved V gene, and the cause of the rest is unknown. Here the sample has 120,000 or so clones; approximately 87% occur a single time. Roughly 12% of the sample lies in the top ten. Source material: blood. These receptors all stem from a man aged 25 to 45 in good health.

This clone came up a few times. V and J are TRBV19 and TRBJ1-6, with D hard to call. This CDR3 has 15 residues. V was shortened by 1 base and J by 7 bases, with 11 bases between the two germline ends. CDR1 is LNHDA, CDR2 SQIVND, per germline (reference sequence). The CDR3 DNA reads as TGTGCCAGTAGTATAGGGCAAAAGGCCAATTCACCCCTCCACTTT. Its protein product is CASSIGQKANSPLHF.

The rearrangement links TRBV6-5 to TRBJ1-5, with D possibly TRBD1 on 5 matching bases. The CDR3 loop spans 15 amino acids. The germline V and J ends were trimmed by 6 bases and 2 bases, with 14 bases remaining between them. Germline-derived CDR1 and CDR2 are MNHEY and SVGAGI. The CDR3 sequence is CASSPGGRGNQPQHF. The CDR3 coding sequence is TGTGCCAGCAGCCCAGGAGGCAGGGGCAATCAGCCCCAGCATTTT.

This clone has more than one count but fewer than ten. This sequence joins TRBV5-8 and TRBJ2-5; TRBD2 matches 14 bases. The CDR3 extends over 14 amino acids. Losses at the gene ends were 7 bases for V and 7 bases for J; bases not matched to a gene: 6. Germline values: CDR1 SGHTS, CDR2 YDEGEE. The CDR3 bases are TGTGCCAGCGGGACTAGCGGGGGCCGGTGGACCCAGTACTTC. It specifies CASGTSGGRWTQYF.

The chain uses TRBV5-1 and TRBJ2-1; D assignment may be TRBD1 or TRBD2 (7 bases each). Trimming removed 4 bases at V and 4 bases at J, with 15 bases between. Per germline, CDR1 SGHRS and CDR2 YFSETQ. The CDR3 is made up of 15 amino acids. CDR3 protein: CASSQGGGSYNEQFF. The CDR3, as DNA: TGCGCCAGCAGCCAGGGAGGGGGCTCTTACAATGAGCAGTTCTTC. Filled out from reference TRBV5-1 and TRBJ2-1, the complete variable domain reads KAGVTQTPRYLIKTRGQQVTLSCSPISGHRSVSWYQQTPGQGLQFLFEYFSETQRNKGNFPGRFSGRQFSNSRSEMNVSTLELGDSALYLCASSQGGGSYNEQFFGPGTRLTVL.

This chain uses TRBV19 with TRBJ1-1, with D tentatively TRBD1 (5 bases). The CDR3 runs to 15 residues. Germline-derived CDR1 and CDR2 are LNHDA and SQIVND (reference sequence). The V gene lost 3 bases and the J gene lost 0 bases, with 11 bases spanning the gap. CDR3 coding DNA: TGTGCCAGTAGTATGGGGACGGATGTGAACACTGAAGCTTTCTTT. Translated: CASSMGTDVNTEAFF.

The J gene is TRBJ2-2, the V gene TRBV7-9, with TRBD1 identical over 7 bases. V was clipped by 5 bases and J by 0 bases; unmatched bases: 3. This CDR3 region has 15 residues. Germline V gene data show CDR1 as SEHNR and CDR2 as FQNEAQ (reference sequence). CDR3 nucleotides: TGTGCCAGCAGCCCCGGGACAGCGAACACCGGGGAGCTGTTTTTT. Encoded protein: CASSPGTANTGELFF.

This rearrangement joins TRBV19 to TRBJ1-5; D may be TRBD1 (6 bases). Germline V CDR1 and CDR2: LNHDA, SQIVND (reference sequence). V lost 4 bases and J lost 5, with 15 bases in between. The CDR3 has 15 amino acids. The CDR3 is CASSNVGGADQPQHF. In DNA form, the CDR3 reads TGTGCCAGTAGTAATGTGGGGGGCGCAGATCAGCCCCAGCATTTT.

The chain combines TRBV15 with TRBJ2-2; D is possibly TRBD2 (5 bases). The CDR3 consists of 17 residues. Trimming left V 1 base short and J 2 bases short, with 14 bases between. Germline-derived CDR1 and CDR2 are LNHNV and YYDKDF (reference sequence). The CDR3 spells CATSRARGLQNTGELFF. In DNA form, the CDR3 reads TGTGCCACCAGCAGAGCGAGAGGGCTCCAAAACACCGGGGAGCTGTTTTTT.

In the case of this clone: The sample has other DNA sequences that encode this CDR3 too. This chain links TRBV2 with TRBJ1-1; D is ambiguous. CDR1 and CDR2 from the germline V gene are SNHLY and FYNNEI. The germline V and J ends were trimmed by 3 bases and 1 base, with 3 bases remaining between them. This CDR3 is 12 amino acids long. The CDR3 loop reads CASSEQNTEAFF. The CDR3 DNA is TGTGCCAGCAGTGAGCAGAACACTGAAGCTTTCTTT.

This clone is a singleton in its sample. The chain has TRBV3-1 (or the pseudogene TRBV3-2) and TRBJ1-1, with a weak D call TRBD1 (5 bases). V gave up 4 bases and J gave up 1 base, with 13 bases separating them. Germline V gene data show CDR1 as LGHDT and CDR2 as YNNKEL (reference sequence). This CDR3 has 15 amino acids. The CDR3 loop reads CASSLSPDRNTEAFF. In DNA form, the CDR3 reads TGTGCCAGCAGCCTATCTCCCGACAGGAACACTGAAGCTTTCTTT.

V gene TRBV6-1 combines with J gene TRBJ2-3, with 10 bases that match TRBD2. Germline lookup yields CDR1 MNHNS and CDR2 SASEGT. This CDR3 region has 16 residues. The trim removed 1 base at V and 1 base at J, leaving 2 bases unmatched. This CDR3 is CASSEVAGGRTDTQYF. Here the CDR3 DNA reads TGTGCCAGCAGTGAAGTAGCGGGGGGACGCACAGATACGCAGTATTTT.

The CDR3: CASSPLAGSTDTQYF. CDR3 in DNA: TGTGCCAGCTCACCCTTAGCGGGATCCACAGATACGCAGTATTTT. The chain couples TRBV18 to TRBJ2-3, with 8 bases aligning to TRBD2. With 3 bases clipped from V and 2 bases from J, the junction kept 4 bases outside the gene matches. The length of the CDR3 is 15 residues. From germline, CDR1 is KGHSH and CDR2 LQKENI.

The V call is TRBV2, the J call TRBJ1-1; a possible D gene is TRBD1 (6 bases). The germline gives CDR1 SNHLY, CDR2 FYNNEI. Trimming removed 6 bases at V and 5 bases at J, with 16 bases between. The CDR3 is 14 amino acids. CDR3 loop: CASRETGLRTEAFF. CDR3 DNA: TGTGCCAGCAGAGAAACAGGGTTAAGGACTGAAGCTTTCTTT.

This rearrangement joins TRBV6-6 to TRBJ2-2; weak D call: TRBD2 (5 bases). Trimming cost V 10 bases and J 7 bases, with 10 bases left between them. The germline V gene has CDR1 MNHNY and CDR2 SVGAGI (reference sequence). The CDR3 has 11 residues. As DNA, the CDR3 is TGTGCCACCTCGGGGAACGGGGAGCTGTTTTTT. It specifies CATSGNGELFF.

The chain carries TRBV10-3 and TRBJ2-5, with D possibly matching TRBD1 (6 bases). This CDR3 is 16 amino acids long. CDR1 is ENHRY and CDR2 is SYGVKD in the germline V gene. Trimming pared 0 bases from V and 0 bases from J, leaving 11 bases between. This CDR3 reads CAISESRGQYQETQYF. The CDR3 DNA follows: TGTGCCATCAGTGAGTCCAGGGGTCAGTACCAAGAGACCCAGTACTTC.